The text below deals with one T cell receptor (beta chain). This CDR3 contains 16 residues. Per germline, CDR1 SGHDT and CDR2 YYEEEE. The V end lost 4 bases, the J end lost 4 bases, and 17 bases lay between the germline ends. This specimen comes from a study of blood T cell repertoires in COVID-19. Produced via immunoSEQ multiplex PCR; TCRdb's table is partial and in-frame only. The sample shows about 68,000 clones, 70% to 90% of them seen only once. The material sequenced was peripheral blood. This chain connects TRBV5-6 to TRBJ2-2; tentatively, D is TRBD2 (5 bases). The sequence derives from a woman aged 55 to 70 with acute or convalescent COVID-19. Here the CDR3 DNA reads TGTGCCAGCAGCAAACAACGGACTCGAACCACCGGGGAGCTGTTTTTT. Its protein product is CASSKQRTRTTGELFF.